This is a list of T cell receptor beta chains from one sample in a study of T cells in localized non-small cell lung cancer. Profiling relied on immunoSEQ multiplex PCR, and the TCRdb table lists in-frame clones only, not all of them. The sample includes 55,000 to 65,000 clones, more than 85% of them seen just once. Sequenced here: peripheral blood, sampled before any cancer treatment. Every receptor here comes from a man aged 40-75 years with stage I lung adenocarcinoma. CDR3s include the opening cysteine and the closing phenylalanine or tryptophan. A D gene is named only where the DNA matches it firmly. Size is stated for part of the rows, as once, few or many counts, or as a class when the clone is expanded.

>TRBJ2-1|TRBV9|-|-
CASSTRPASTGLVSPYNEQFF
TGTGCCAGCAGCACCCGCCCGGCGTCGACAGGACTAGTTTCCCCTTACAATGAGCAGTTCTTC
>TRBJ2-1|TRBV5-1|-|-
CASSYGRYDNEQFF
TGCGCCAGCAGTTATGGGAGGTACGACAATGAGCAGTTCTTC
>TRBJ1-2|TRBV28|-|-
CASSPTGMRTYGYTF
TGTGCCAGCAGCCCTACAGGGATGCGGACCTATGGCTACACCTTC
>TRBJ1-5|TRBV6-1|-|-
CASSLDGSNQPQHF
TGTGCCAGCAGTCTCGACGGGAGCAATCAGCCCCAGCATTTT
>TRBJ2-7|TRBV5-1|-|-
CASSLASPDEQYF
TGCGCCAGCAGCTTGGCTTCCCCGGACGAGCAGTACTTC
>TRBJ2-7|TRBV5-1|-|-
CASSYRTGNTEQYF
TGCGCCAGCAGCTATCGGACCGGGAATACCGAGCAGTACTTC
>TRBJ1-3|TRBV18|TRBD1|-
CASSLGQNSGNTIYF
TGTGCCAGCTCCCTGGGACAGAACTCTGGAAACACCATATATTTT
>TRBJ2-1|TRBV7-9|TRBD2|-
CASSSWDYDNEQFF
TGTGCCAGCAGCTCATGGGACTACGACAATGAGCAGTTCTTC
>TRBJ2-7|TRBV6-5|TRBD1|-
CASSWDSEQYF
TGTGCCAGCAGTTGGGACAGCGAGCAGTACTTC
>TRBJ2-3|TRBV19|TRBD2|-
CASSIDTTSGMKTDTQYF
TGTGCCAGTAGTATAGATACAACTAGCGGGATGAAGACAGATACGCAGTATTTT
>TRBJ2-5|TRBV7-3|TRBD2|-
CASSSLAGHPETQYF
TGTGCCAGCAGCTCACTAGCGGGCCACCCAGAGACCCAGTACTTC
>TRBJ1-2|TRBV27|-|once
CASSSTDISNYGYTF
TGTGCCAGCAGTTCAACGGACATCTCTAACTATGGCTACACCTTC
>TRBJ2-2|TRBV7-3|TRBD1|-
CASSLTPGQGVTGELFF
TGTGCCAGCAGTTTAACTCCGGGACAGGGTGTCACCGGGGAGCTGTTTTTT
>TRBJ2-2|TRBV10-3|-|-
CAIRPDGTGELFF
TGTGCCATCAGACCCGACGGGACCGGGGAGCTGTTTTTT
>TRBJ2-5|TRBV6-1|-|-
CASSEAGETQYF
TGTGCCAGCAGTGAAGCAGGGGAGACCCAGTACTTC